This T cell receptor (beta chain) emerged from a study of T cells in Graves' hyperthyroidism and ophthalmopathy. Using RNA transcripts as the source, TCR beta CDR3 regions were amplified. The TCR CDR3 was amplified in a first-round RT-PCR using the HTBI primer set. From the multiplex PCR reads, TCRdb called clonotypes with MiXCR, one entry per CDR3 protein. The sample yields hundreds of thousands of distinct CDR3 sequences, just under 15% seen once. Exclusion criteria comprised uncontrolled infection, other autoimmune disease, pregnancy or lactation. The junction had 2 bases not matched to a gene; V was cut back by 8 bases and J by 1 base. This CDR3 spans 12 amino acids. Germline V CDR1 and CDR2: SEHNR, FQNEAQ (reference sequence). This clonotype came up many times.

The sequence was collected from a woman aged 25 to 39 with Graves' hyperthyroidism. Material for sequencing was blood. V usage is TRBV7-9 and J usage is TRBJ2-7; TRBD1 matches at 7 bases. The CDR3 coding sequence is TGTGCCAGCCAGGGGGATTCCTACGAGCAGTACTTC. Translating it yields CASQGDSYEQYF.